The rows below give T cell receptor beta chains drawn from one sample of a study of blood T cells in healthy people across ages. TCRdb reanalysed the 5' RACE reads using MiXCR and keeps one entry per CDR3 protein. Of 980,000 or so distinct CDR3 sequences listed, 45% to 50% are singletons. The sequenced sample was blood. The source of these receptors is a man aged 30 to 39 in good health. Both conserved end residues are part of each CDR3. Each record gives: V gene, D gene, J gene, clone size, CDR3 DNA, CDR3 protein. A D gene is named only where the DNA matches it firmly. The listing skips clone size in some rows; elsewhere it reads once, few, many or a size class.

TRBV4-1	TRBD1	TRBJ1-2	.	TGCGCCAGCAGCCAAGACTCAGGGGGGGACTATGGCTACACCTTC	CASSQDSGGDYGYTF
TRBV20-1	TRBD2	TRBJ2-1	.	TGCAGTGCTGACCCGGGACTATCGAACAATGAGCAGTTCTTC	CSADPGLSNNEQFF
TRBV6-2/TRBV6-3	TRBD2	TRBJ2-7	.	TGTGCCAGCAGTTACTCGGGCGGGGGGGCAACTAATGAGCAGTACTTC	CASSYSGGGATNEQYF
TRBV7-3	.	TRBJ2-5	once	TGTGCCAGCAGCCCGGGGGGCCTATACCAAGAGACCCAGTACTTC	CASSPGGLYQETQYF
TRBV4-1	.	TRBJ1-1	.	TGCGCCAGCAGCCAAGGTACAGGATGGGCTTTCTTT	CASSQGTGWAFF
TRBV29-1	.	TRBJ1-1	.	TGCAGCGTTGTAGGGTACGACACTGAAGCTTTCTTT	CSVVGYDTEAFF
TRBV7-2	.	TRBJ1-1	.	TGTGCCAGCAGCCCCAGAGCGGACAGGAACACTGAAGCTTTCTTT	CASSPRADRNTEAFF
TRBV4-1	.	TRBJ1-1	few	TGCGCCAGCAGCCAACCCCATAGAGGGGGAGACACTGAAGCTTTCTTT	CASSQPHRGGDTEAFF
TRBV7-2	.	TRBJ2-2	.	TGTGCCAGCAGCTTAGTAGCTGGGTCCAACACCGGGGAGCTGTTTTTT	CASSLVAGSNTGELFF
TRBV6-6	TRBD2	TRBJ2-7	few	TGTGCCAGCCGATATGCTAGCGGGGCCTCCTACGAGCAGTACTTC	CASRYASGASYEQYF
TRBV12-3/TRBV12-4	.	TRBJ2-2	.	TGTGCCAGCAGTTTCCTAGCTGTCGGGGAGCTGTTTTTT	CASSFLAVGELFF
TRBV6-5	.	TRBJ2-5	.	TGTGCCAGCAGTAACATCTTGACTAGTGGGAGTAGAGAGACCCAGTACTTC	CASSNILTSGSRETQYF
TRBV29-1	.	TRBJ2-1	.	TGCAGCGTTGAAGACAGGGGACCTTTTAATGAGCAGTTCTTC	CSVEDRGPFNEQFF
TRBV7-9	TRBD1	TRBJ1-2	.	TGTGCCAGCAGCCCCCGGGACAGACGAGCTAACGATGGCTACACCTTC	CASSPRDRRANDGYTF
TRBV12-3/TRBV12-4	.	TRBJ1-2	.	TGTGCCAGCAGCCCCGATGCGGGCGTGAGAGGCTACATCTTC	CASSPDAGVRGYIF
TRBV27	TRBD1	TRBJ1-2	.	TGTGCCAGCAGTTTGACAGGGGTACATGGCTACACCTTC	CASSLTGVHGYTF
TRBV20-1	TRBD1	TRBJ1-2	few	TGCAGTGCTAGAGACGGGGACAGGGGAACGTCTGGCTACACCTTC	CSARDGDRGTSGYTF
TRBV29-1	.	TRBJ2-1	.	TGCAGCGTGCGGACTGCTATCTACAATGAGCAGTTCTTC	CSVRTAIYNEQFF
TRBV29-1	.	TRBJ1-4	.	TGCAGCGTTGAAGATGGTGGGAGCGAAAAACTGTTTTTT	CSVEDGGSEKLFF
TRBV4-2	TRBD1	TRBJ1-6	.	TGTGCCAGCAGCGGCCGACAGGGGAATTCACCCCTCCACTTT	CASSGRQGNSPLHF
TRBV4-1	.	TRBJ2-7	.	TGCGCCAGTGCCCCTGTGCAGAGCTCCTACGAGCAGTACTTC	CASAPVQSSYEQYF
TRBV20-1	.	TRBJ2-5	.	TGCAGTGCTAGTGGTCCGGGGGACCAAGAGACCCAGTACTTC	CSASGPGDQETQYF
TRBV28	.	TRBJ1-4	.	TGTGCCAGCGTTCCCCGGGCGGGTTCGGATGAAAAACTGTTTTTT	CASVPRAGSDEKLFF
TRBV9	.	TRBJ2-1	.	TGTGCCAGCAGCGTAGATATCGTCAATGAGCAGTTCTTC	CASSVDIVNEQFF
TRBV5-1	TRBD1	TRBJ1-2	.	TGCGCCAGCAGCGATCCGGGACAGGGTGTAAGCTATGGCTACACCTTC	CASSDPGQGVSYGYTF
TRBV11-2	.	TRBJ2-7	.	TGTGCCAGCAGCTTAGCGGCAGGGCTTTACGAGCAGTACTTC	CASSLAAGLYEQYF
TRBV6-4	.	TRBJ1-1	once	TGTGCCAGCAGTTCGAGCTCCTGGGGCACTGAAGCTTTCTTT	CASSSSSWGTEAFF
TRBV28	TRBD1	TRBJ2-7	.	TGTGCCAGCAGTGCTCCGGGACAGGGGGCGTACGAGCAGTACTTC	CASSAPGQGAYEQYF
TRBV7-8	TRBD2	TRBJ2-1	few	TGTGCCAGCAGCTTAGTCGCTAGCGGCCACAATGAGCAGTTCTTC	CASSLVASGHNEQFF
TRBV9	.	TRBJ2-3	.	TGTGCCAGCAGCCCCAGACTCGATCGAACAGATACGCAGTATTTT	CASSPRLDRTDTQYF
TRBV7-9	.	TRBJ1-1	.	TGTGCCAGCACCCGCTACCTGAACACTGAAGCTTTCTTT	CASTRYLNTEAFF
TRBV4-1	TRBD2	TRBJ2-1	.	TGCGCCAGCAGCCGAGCGGGGAAAATTGAGTCCTACAATGAGCAGTTCTTC	CASSRAGKIESYNEQFF
TRBV7-2	.	TRBJ1-2	.	TGTGCCAGCAGCTTCTATCAGGAGGCCGGCTATGGCTACACCTTC	CASSFYQEAGYGYTF
TRBV18	.	TRBJ1-5	.	TGTGCCAGCTCGTCGGCGGGGGGGAATCAGCCCCAGCATTTT	CASSSAGGNQPQHF
TRBV7-2	.	TRBJ2-2	few	TGTGCCAGCAGCCCCCTAGGCTACACCGGGGAGCTGTTTTTT	CASSPLGYTGELFF
TRBV7-2	.	TRBJ1-4	.	TGTGCCAGCAAGGAGGGCGCAACTAATGAAAAACTGTTTTTT	CASKEGATNEKLFF
TRBV12-3/TRBV12-4	TRBD1	TRBJ2-3	.	TGTGCCAGCGGGGGGACAGGGAAAACGGATACGCAGTATTTT	CASGGTGKTDTQYF
TRBV12-3/TRBV12-4	.	TRBJ2-7	.	TGTGCCACAGGCAGGTCTAAGCACGAGCAGTACTTC	CATGRSKHEQYF
TRBV5-1	.	TRBJ2-7	.	TGCGCCAACAGCTCGGCAACGGGGCACTCAGAGCAGTACTTC	CANSSATGHSEQYF
TRBV25-1	.	TRBJ2-1	.	TGTGCCAGCAGTGAATTAGCAGGGACCATTTACAATGAGCAGTTCTTC	CASSELAGTIYNEQFF
TRBV28	.	TRBJ2-6	few	TGTGCCAGCAGCACTGGACAGTGGCTTGGTGGGGCCAACGTCCTGACTTTC	CASSTGQWLGGANVLTF
TRBV4-2	.	TRBJ2-2	once	TGTGCCAGCAGCCAAGATCGTGTAGGGTCCGGGGAGCTGTTTTTT	CASSQDRVGSGELFF
TRBV2	TRBD2	TRBJ2-1	few	TGTGCCAGCAGGGGGCTAGCGGGGGGGAATAGTGAGCAGTTCTTC	CASRGLAGGNSEQFF